This TCR beta chain was recovered during a study of cytomegalovirus exposure and HLA in healthy donors. Study conclusions and caveats: The dataset shows that most TCR sequences were rare, while some public TCRs occurred in many donors.

The CDR3 totals 15 residues. V gave up 4 bases and J gave up 1 base; unmatched junction bases: 4. CDR1 and CDR2 (germline): SGHKS, YYEKEE (reference sequence). About this clone itself: What it recognizes is unknown.

The study ran its PCR with 60 Vbeta and 13 Jbeta primers. TCRdb's table, derived via immunoSEQ multiplex PCR, lists solely in-frame clones and lacks some. The table shows some 93,000 clones, with about 81% occurring only once. This receptor was identified in a middle-aged woman in good health and CMV-seronegative. V gene TRBV5-5 combines with J gene TRBJ1-5; 8 bases are a match to TRBD1. The specimen sequenced was PBMCs. CDR3 sequence reads: CASSPTGASNQPQHF. The CDR3 coding sequence is TGTGCCAGCAGCCCGACAGGGGCCAGCAATCAGCCCCAGCATTTT.